The present T cell receptor (beta chain) was sequenced within a study of identifying expanded T cells in peripheral blood. Data came from immunoSEQ multiplex PCR; TCRdb stores just in-frame clones and leaves some out. In the table there are 85,000 to 95,000 clones, 88% of which are singletons. V lost 2 bases to trimming and J lost 4 bases; unmatched junction nucleotides: 7. Germline CDR1 reads MNHNY; CDR2 reads SVGAGI (reference sequence). The CDR3 runs to 15 residues. Source material: blood. This clonotype was obtained from a person aged 18 to 70 in good health. The V call is TRBV6-6, the J call TRBJ2-7; 8 nucleotides align to TRBD1. The CDR3, as DNA: TGTGCCAGCAGTTACGGGCAGGGGGCGAGTTACGAGCAGTACTTC. Its translation: CASSYGQGASYEQYF.